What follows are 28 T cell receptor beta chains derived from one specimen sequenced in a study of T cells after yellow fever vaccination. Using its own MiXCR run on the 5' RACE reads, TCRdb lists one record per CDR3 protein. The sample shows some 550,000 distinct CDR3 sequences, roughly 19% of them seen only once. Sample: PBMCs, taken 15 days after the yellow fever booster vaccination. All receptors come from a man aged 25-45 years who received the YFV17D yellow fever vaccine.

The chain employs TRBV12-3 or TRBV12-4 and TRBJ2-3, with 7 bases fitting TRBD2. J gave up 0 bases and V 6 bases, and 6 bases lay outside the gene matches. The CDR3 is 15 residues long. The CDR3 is CASRALAASTDTQYF. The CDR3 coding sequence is TGTGCCAGCAGGGCGCTAGCGGCTAGCACAGATACGCAGTATTTT.

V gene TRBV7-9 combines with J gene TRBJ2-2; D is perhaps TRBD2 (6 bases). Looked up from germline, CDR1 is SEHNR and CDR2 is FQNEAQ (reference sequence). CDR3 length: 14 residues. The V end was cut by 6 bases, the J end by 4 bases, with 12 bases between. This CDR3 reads CASRGGRFTGELFF. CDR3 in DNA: TGTGCCAGCAGGGGAGGCCGGTTCACCGGGGAGCTGTTTTTT.

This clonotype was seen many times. CDR3: CASSRTLFSYEQYF. The CDR3, as DNA: TGTGCCAGCAGTCGAACCCTATTCTCCTACGAGCAGTACTTC. The V and J genes are TRBV28 and TRBJ2-7; D remains unclear. CDR3 length: 14 amino acids. CDR1 and CDR2 from the germline V gene are MDHEN and SYDVKM. The ends were cut back, 5 bases at V and 0 bases at J, with 11 bases in the middle.

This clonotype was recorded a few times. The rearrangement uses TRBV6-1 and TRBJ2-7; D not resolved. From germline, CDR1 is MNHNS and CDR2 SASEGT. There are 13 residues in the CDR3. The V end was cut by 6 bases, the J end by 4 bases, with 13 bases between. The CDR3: CASSPPLGYEQYF. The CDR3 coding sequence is TGTGCCAGCAGCCCTCCCTTAGGGTACGAGCAGTACTTC.

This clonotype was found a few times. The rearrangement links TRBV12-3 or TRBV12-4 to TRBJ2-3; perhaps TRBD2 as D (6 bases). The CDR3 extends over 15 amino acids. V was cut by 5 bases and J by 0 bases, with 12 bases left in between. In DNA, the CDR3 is TGTGCCAGCAGTCGGGGACTCCCTAGCACAGATACGCAGTATTTT. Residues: CASSRGLPSTDTQYF.

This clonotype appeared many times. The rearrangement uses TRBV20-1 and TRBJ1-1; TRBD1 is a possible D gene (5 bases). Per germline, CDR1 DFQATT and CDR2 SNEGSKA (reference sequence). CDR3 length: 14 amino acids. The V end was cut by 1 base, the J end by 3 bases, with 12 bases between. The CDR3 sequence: CSARGGVGDTEAFF. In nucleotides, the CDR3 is TGCAGTGCTAGAGGGGGGGTGGGGGACACTGAAGCTTTCTTT.

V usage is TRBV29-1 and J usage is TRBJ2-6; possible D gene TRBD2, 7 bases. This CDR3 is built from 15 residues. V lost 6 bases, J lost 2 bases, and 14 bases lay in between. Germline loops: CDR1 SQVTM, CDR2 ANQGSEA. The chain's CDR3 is CSVGGGGAGANVLTF. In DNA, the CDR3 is TGCAGCGTGGGAGGCGGGGGCGCTGGGGCCAACGTCCTGACTTTC.

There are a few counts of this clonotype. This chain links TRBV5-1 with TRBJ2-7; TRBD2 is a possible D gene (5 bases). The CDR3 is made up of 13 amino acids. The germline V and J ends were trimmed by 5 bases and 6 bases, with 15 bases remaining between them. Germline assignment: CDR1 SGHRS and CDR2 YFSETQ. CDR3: CASRWTGMGEQYF. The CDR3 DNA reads TGCGCCAGCAGGTGGACTGGGATGGGCGAGCAGTACTTC.

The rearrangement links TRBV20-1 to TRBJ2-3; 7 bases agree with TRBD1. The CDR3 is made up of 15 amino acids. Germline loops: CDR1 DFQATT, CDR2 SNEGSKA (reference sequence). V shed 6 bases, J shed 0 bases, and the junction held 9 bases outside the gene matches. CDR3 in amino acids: CSARNQQGSTDTQYF. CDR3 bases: TGCAGTGCCAGGAACCAACAGGGGAGCACAGATACGCAGTATTTT.

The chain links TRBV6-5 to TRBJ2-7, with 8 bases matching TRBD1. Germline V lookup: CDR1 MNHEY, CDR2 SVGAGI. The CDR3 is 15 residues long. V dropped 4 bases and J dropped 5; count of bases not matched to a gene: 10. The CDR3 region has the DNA TGTGCCAGCAGTTCTTTCTTGACAGGGGTCAACGAGCAGTACTTC. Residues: CASSSFLTGVNEQYF.

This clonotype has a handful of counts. The CDR3 sequence: CASSSGTGSDIRNEKLFF. Written as DNA, the CDR3 is TGCGCCAGCAGCTCCGGGACAGGGTCCGATATAAGGAATGAAAAACTGTTTTTT. The chain recombines TRBV5-1 with TRBJ1-4; 9 bases agree with TRBD1. The germline V gene has CDR1 SGHRS and CDR2 YFSETQ. The CDR3 spans 18 residues. After removal of 3 bases from V and 5 bases from J, the junction contained 14 bases not matched to a gene.

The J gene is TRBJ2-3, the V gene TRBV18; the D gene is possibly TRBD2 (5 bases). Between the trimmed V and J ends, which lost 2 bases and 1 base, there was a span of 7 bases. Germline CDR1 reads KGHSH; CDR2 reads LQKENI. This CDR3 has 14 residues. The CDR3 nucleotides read TGTGCCAGCTCACCAATTAGCGGCACAGATACGCAGTATTTT. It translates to CASSPISGTDTQYF.

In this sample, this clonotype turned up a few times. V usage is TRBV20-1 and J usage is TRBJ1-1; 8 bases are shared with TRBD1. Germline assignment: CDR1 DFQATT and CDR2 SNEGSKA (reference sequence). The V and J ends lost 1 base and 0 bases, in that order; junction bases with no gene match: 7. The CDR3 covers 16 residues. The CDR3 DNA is TGCAGTGCTAGAGGACAGGGGACCTACATGAACACTGAAGCTTTCTTT. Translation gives CSARGQGTYMNTEAFF.

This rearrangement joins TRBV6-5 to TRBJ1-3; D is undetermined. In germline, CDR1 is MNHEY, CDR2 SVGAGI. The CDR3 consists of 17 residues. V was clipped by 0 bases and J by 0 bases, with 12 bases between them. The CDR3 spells CASSYSVTDNSGNTIYF. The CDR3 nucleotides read TGTGCCAGCAGTTACTCGGTTACAGACAACTCTGGAAACACCATATATTTT.

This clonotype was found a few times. The CDR3 sequence: CASTPGSGTDEQFF. The CDR3 DNA reads TGTGCCAGCACCCCCGGTAGCGGTACGGATGAGCAGTTCTTC. The chain carries TRBV7-9 and TRBJ2-1, with D possibly matching TRBD2 (6 bases). The length of the CDR3 is 14 residues. Germline V gene data show CDR1 as SEHNR and CDR2 as FQNEAQ (reference sequence). V was trimmed by 7 bases and J by 8 bases, leaving 18 bases between them.

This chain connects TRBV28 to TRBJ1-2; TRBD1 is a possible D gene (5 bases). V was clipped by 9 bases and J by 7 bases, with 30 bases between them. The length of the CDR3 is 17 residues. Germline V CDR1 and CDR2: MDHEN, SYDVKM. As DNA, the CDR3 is TGTGCCAGTGCTCTTATTGTCGGGGGACGTTGGGGAGGTGGCTACACCTTC. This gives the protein CASALIVGGRWGGGYTF.

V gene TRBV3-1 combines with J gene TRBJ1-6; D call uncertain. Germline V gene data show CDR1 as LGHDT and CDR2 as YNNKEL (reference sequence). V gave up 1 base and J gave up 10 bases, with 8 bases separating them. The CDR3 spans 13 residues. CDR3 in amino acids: CASSQGYSSPLHF. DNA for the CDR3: TGTGCCAGCAGCCAAGGGTACAGCTCACCCCTCCACTTT.

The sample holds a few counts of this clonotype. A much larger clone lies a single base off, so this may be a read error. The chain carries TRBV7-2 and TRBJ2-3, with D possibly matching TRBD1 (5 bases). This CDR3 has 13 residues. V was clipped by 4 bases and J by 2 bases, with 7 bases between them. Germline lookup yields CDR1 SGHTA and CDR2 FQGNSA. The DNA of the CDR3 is TGTGCCAGCAGCTCAGGGAACACAGATACGCAGTATTTT. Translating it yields CASSSGNTDTQYF.

CDR3 sequence: CASSYGTTSTYNEQFF. The CDR3 region has the DNA TGCGCCAGCAGCTATGGGACTACCTCGACGTACAATGAGCAGTTCTTC. J is TRBJ2-1 and V is TRBV5-1; TRBD2 matches at 7 bases. Germline V gives CDR1 SGHRS, CDR2 YFSETQ. The V gene end was trimmed by 3 bases and the J gene end by 4 bases; junction bases not matched to a gene: 10. CDR3 length: 16 amino acids.

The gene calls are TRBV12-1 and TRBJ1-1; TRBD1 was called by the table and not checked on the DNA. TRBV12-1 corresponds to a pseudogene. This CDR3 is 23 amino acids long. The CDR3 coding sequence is TGTGCCAGCAGCTTTATAAACCCGGGACAGGGGGTTAGTAACCCCCGTTTCGGCACTGAAGCTTTCTTT. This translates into CASSFINPGQGVSNPRFGTEAFF.

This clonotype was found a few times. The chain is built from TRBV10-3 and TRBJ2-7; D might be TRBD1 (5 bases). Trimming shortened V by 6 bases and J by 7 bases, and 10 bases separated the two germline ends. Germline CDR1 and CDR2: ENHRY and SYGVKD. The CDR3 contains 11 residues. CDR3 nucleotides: TGTGCCATCAGACGACAGTCGGAGCAGTACTTC. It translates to CAIRRQSEQYF.

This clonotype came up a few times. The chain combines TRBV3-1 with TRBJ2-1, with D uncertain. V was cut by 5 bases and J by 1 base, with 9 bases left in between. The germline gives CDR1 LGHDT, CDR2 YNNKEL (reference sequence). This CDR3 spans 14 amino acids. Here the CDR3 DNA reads TGTGCCAGCAGCATAGCCACATCCTACAATGAGCAGTTCTTC. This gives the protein CASSIATSYNEQFF.

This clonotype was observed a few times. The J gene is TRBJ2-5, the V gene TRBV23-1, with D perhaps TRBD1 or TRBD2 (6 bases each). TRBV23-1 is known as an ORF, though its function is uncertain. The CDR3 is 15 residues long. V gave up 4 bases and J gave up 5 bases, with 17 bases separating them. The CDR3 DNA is TGCGCCAGCAGTCGTCCCTTAACAGGGAGGGAGACCCAGTACTTC. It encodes CASSRPLTGRETQYF.

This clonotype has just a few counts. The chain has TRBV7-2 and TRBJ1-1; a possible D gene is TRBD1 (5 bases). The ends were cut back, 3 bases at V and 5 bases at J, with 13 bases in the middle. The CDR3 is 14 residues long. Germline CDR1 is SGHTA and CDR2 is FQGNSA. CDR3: CASSFGIGGTEAFF. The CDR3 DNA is TGTGCCAGCAGCTTCGGGATCGGGGGTACTGAAGCTTTCTTT.

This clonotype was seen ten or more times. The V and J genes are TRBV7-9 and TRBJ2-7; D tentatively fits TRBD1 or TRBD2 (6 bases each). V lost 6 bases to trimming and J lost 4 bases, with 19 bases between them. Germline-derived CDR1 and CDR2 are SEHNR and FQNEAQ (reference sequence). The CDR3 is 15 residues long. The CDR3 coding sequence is TGTGCCAGCAGTTACCGGGACACGGGGGTTTACGAGCAGTACTTC. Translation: CASSYRDTGVYEQYF.

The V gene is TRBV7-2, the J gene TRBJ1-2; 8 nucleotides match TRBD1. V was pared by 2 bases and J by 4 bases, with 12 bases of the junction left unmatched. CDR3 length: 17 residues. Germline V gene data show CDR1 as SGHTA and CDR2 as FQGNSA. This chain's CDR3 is CASSLTPPDRVTYGYTF. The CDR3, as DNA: TGTGCCAGCAGCTTAACTCCTCCGGACAGGGTAACCTATGGCTACACCTTC.

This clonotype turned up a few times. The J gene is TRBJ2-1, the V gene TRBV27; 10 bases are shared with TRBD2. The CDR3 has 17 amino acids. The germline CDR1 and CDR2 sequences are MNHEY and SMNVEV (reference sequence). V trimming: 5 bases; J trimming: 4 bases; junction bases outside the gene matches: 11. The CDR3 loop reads CASSTPLAGVRYNEQFF. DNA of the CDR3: TGTGCCAGCAGTACTCCTCTAGCGGGAGTCAGGTACAATGAGCAGTTCTTC.

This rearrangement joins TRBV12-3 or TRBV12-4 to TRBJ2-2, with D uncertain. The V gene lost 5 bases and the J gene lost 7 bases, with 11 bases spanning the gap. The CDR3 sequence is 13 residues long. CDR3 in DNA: TGTGCCAGCAGTCCCGATCTGGACGGGGAGCTGTTTTTT. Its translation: CASSPDLDGELFF.